This is a list of T cell receptor beta chains from one sample in a study of early T cells in non-severe SARS-CoV-2 infection. TCRdb fed the 5' RACE reads into MiXCR, producing one record per CDR3 protein. Of more than 90,000 distinct CDR3 sequences listed, approximately 13% are singletons. The sample was whole blood. The receptor set was obtained from an adult who was a healthcare worker with PCR-confirmed SARS-CoV-2 infection or an uninfected control (not recorded which). The CDR3 runs from the conserved cysteine through the conserved F or W. The order of the fields is J gene, clone size, D gene, V gene, CDR3 protein, CDR3 DNA. D genes are given only for firm matches. Not every row has a clone size; where given, it reads once, few, many or a size class.

j_call: TRBJ1-1
clone_size: many
d_call: .
v_call: TRBV12-3/TRBV12-4
cdr3_aa: CASNPPGGAGGLNTEAFF
cdr3_nt: TGTGCCAGCAACCCCCCGGGGGGCGCGGGCGGGTTGAACACTGAAGCTTTCTTT

j_call: TRBJ2-1
clone_size: few
d_call: .
v_call: TRBV7-2
cdr3_aa: CASRLYNEQFF
cdr3_nt: TGTGCCAGCAGACTATACAATGAGCAGTTCTTC

j_call: TRBJ2-7
clone_size: .
d_call: .
v_call: TRBV10-1
cdr3_aa: CASSEVQGSYEQYF
cdr3_nt: TGCGCCAGCAGTGAGGTCCAGGGATCCTACGAGCAGTACTTC

j_call: TRBJ1-5
clone_size: many
d_call: .
v_call: TRBV6-5
cdr3_aa: CASSYLAGEQPQHF
cdr3_nt: TGTGCCAGCAGTTACCTGGCAGGGGAGCAGCCCCAGCATTTT

j_call: TRBJ1-2
clone_size: many
d_call: .
v_call: TRBV29-1
cdr3_aa: CSVRDSENYGYTF
cdr3_nt: TGCAGCGTTCGGGACTCCGAAAACTATGGCTACACCTTC

j_call: TRBJ1-5
clone_size: many
d_call: .
v_call: TRBV12-3/TRBV12-4
cdr3_aa: CASTPAVNQPQHF
cdr3_nt: TGTGCCAGCACCCCTGCGGTTAATCAGCCCCAGCATTTT

j_call: TRBJ1-4
clone_size: .
d_call: .
v_call: TRBV25-1
cdr3_aa: CASSGYVEKLFF
cdr3_nt: TGTGCCAGCAGTGGATATGTTGAAAAACTGTTTTTT

j_call: TRBJ1-1
clone_size: many
d_call: TRBD1
v_call: TRBV28
cdr3_aa: CASRPTTGGGKAFF
cdr3_nt: TGTGCCAGCAGGCCCACAACAGGGGGCGGGAAAGCTTTCTTT

j_call: TRBJ2-3
clone_size: .
d_call: .
v_call: TRBV18
cdr3_aa: CASSPPRAGGFTDTQYF
cdr3_nt: TGTGCCAGCTCACCACCCCGCGCAGGGGGGTTCACAGATACGCAGTATTTT

j_call: TRBJ1-2
clone_size: .
d_call: .
v_call: TRBV9
cdr3_aa: CASGDANYGYTF
cdr3_nt: TGTGCCAGCGGAGACGCGAACTATGGCTACACCTTC

j_call: TRBJ2-3
clone_size: few
d_call: .
v_call: TRBV6-2/TRBV6-3
cdr3_aa: CASTSGGVGTDTQYF
cdr3_nt: TGTGCCAGCACCTCTGGCGGGGTGGGCACAGATACGCAGTATTTT

j_call: TRBJ2-7
clone_size: .
d_call: TRBD2
v_call: TRBV10-3
cdr3_aa: CAISESPAGEYEQYF
cdr3_nt: TGTGCCATCAGTGAGTCGCCAGCGGGGGAATACGAGCAGTACTTC

j_call: TRBJ2-7
clone_size: many
d_call: .
v_call: TRBV21-1
cdr3_aa: CASSKAGFLTYEQYF
cdr3_nt: TGTGCCAGCAGCAAAGCGGGATTCTTGACCTACGAGCAGTACTTC

j_call: TRBJ2-5
clone_size: .
d_call: TRBD2
v_call: TRBV5-1
cdr3_aa: CASSQGLAAPETQYF
cdr3_nt: TGCGCCAGCAGCCAAGGACTAGCAGCCCCCGAGACCCAGTACTTC

j_call: TRBJ1-1
clone_size: few
d_call: TRBD1
v_call: TRBV13
cdr3_aa: CASSLRQGKNEAFF
cdr3_nt: TGTGCCAGCAGCTTAAGACAGGGGAAAAATGAAGCTTTCTTT

j_call: TRBJ2-1
clone_size: many
d_call: .
v_call: TRBV29-1
cdr3_aa: CSVIRQTLNEQFF
cdr3_nt: TGCAGCGTTATCAGACAGACTTTGAATGAGCAGTTCTTC

j_call: TRBJ1-2
clone_size: many
d_call: .
v_call: TRBV2
cdr3_aa: CASRENGETNYGYTF
cdr3_nt: TGTGCCAGCAGGGAGAATGGGGAGACTAACTATGGCTACACCTTC

j_call: TRBJ1-3
clone_size: few
d_call: TRBD1
v_call: TRBV11-2
cdr3_aa: CASSATGGRSGNTIYF
cdr3_nt: TGTGCCAGCAGCGCTACAGGGGGCAGGTCTGGAAACACCATATATTTT

j_call: TRBJ2-3
clone_size: many
d_call: TRBD2
v_call: TRBV5-1
cdr3_aa: CASRLRGDTDTQYF
cdr3_nt: TGCGCCAGCCGACTCCGGGGGGATACAGATACGCAGTATTTT

j_call: TRBJ2-5
clone_size: few
d_call: TRBD2
v_call: TRBV6-2/TRBV6-3
cdr3_aa: CASSSRRGEGETQYF
cdr3_nt: TGTGCCAGCAGTTCGAGACGGGGGGAAGGAGAGACCCAGTACTTC

j_call: TRBJ2-2
clone_size: .
d_call: .
v_call: TRBV29-1
cdr3_aa: CSVVGTGELFF
cdr3_nt: TGCAGCGTTGTAGGGACCGGGGAGCTGTTTTTT

j_call: TRBJ2-7
clone_size: many
d_call: .
v_call: TRBV6-2/TRBV6-3
cdr3_aa: CASSDPSYEQYF
cdr3_nt: TGTGCCAGCAGCGACCCGTCCTACGAGCAGTACTTC